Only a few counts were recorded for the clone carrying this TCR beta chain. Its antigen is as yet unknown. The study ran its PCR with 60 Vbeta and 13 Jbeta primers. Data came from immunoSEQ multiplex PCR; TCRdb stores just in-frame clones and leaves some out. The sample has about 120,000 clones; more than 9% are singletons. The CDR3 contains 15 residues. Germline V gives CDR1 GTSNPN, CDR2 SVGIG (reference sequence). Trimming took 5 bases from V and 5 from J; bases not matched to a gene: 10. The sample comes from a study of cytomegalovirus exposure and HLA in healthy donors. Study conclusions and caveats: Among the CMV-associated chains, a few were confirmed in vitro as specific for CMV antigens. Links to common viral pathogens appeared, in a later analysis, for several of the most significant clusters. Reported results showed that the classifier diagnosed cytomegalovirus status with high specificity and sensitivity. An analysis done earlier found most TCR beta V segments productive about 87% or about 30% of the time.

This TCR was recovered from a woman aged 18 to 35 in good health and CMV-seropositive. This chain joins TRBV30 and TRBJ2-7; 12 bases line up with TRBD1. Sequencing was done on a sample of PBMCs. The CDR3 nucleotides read TGTGCCTGGGATTTTACCGGGACAGGGGGCAACGAGCAGTACTTC. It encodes CAWDFTGTGGNEQYF.